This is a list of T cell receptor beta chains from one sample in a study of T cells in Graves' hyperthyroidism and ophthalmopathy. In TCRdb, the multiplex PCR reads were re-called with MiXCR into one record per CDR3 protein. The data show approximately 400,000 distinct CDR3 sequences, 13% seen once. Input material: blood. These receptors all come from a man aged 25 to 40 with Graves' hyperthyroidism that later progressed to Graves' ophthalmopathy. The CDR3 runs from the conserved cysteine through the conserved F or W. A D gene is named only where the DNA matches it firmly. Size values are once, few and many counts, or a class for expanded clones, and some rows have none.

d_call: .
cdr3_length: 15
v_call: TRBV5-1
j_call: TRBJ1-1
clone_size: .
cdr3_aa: CASSLSSGWNTEAFF
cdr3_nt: TGCGCCAGCAGCTTGTCATCAGGGTGGAACACTGAAGCTTTCTTT

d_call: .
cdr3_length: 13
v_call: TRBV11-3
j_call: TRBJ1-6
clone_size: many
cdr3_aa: CASSLLYNSPLHF
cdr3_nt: TGTGCCAGCAGCTTGCTCTATAATTCACCCCTCCACTTT

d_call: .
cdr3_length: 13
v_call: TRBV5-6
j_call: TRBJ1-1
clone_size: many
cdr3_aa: CASSQQGHTEAFF
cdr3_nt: TGTGCCAGCAGCCAGCAGGGCCACACTGAAGCTTTCTTT

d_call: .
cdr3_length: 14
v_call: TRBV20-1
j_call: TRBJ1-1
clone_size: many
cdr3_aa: CSASPGFMNTEAFF
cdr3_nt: TGCAGTGCTAGCCCGGGGTTCATGAACACTGAAGCTTTCTTT

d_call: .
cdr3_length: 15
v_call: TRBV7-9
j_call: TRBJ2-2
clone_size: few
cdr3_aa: CASRGQDYYTGELFF
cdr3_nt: TGTGCCAGCAGAGGGCAGGACTATTACACCGGGGAGCTGTTTTTT

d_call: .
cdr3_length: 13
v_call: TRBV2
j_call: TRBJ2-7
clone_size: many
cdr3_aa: CASRLNIGGEQYF
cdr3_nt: TGTGCCAGCAGACTCAACATAGGTGGGGAGCAGTACTTC

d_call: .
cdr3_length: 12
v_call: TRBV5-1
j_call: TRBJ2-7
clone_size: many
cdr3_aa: CASRDGYYEQYF
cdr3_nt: TGCGCCAGCAGGGACGGGTACTACGAGCAGTACTTC

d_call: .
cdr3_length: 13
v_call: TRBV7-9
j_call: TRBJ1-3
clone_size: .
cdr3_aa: CASSFTPGNTIYF
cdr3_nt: TGTGCCAGCAGCTTCACCCCTGGAAACACCATATATTTT

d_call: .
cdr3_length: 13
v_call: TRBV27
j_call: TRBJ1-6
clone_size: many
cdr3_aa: CASRKRQNSPLHF
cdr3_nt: TGTGCCAGCAGGAAACGACAGAATTCACCCCTCCACTTT

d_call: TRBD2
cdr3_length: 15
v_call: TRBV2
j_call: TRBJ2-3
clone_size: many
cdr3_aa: CASSSASGGTDTQYF
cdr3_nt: TGTGCCAGCAGTTCGGCTAGCGGGGGCACAGATACGCAGTATTTT

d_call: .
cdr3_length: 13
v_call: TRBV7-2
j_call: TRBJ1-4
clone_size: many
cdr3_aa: CASGERGSEKLFF
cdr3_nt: TGTGCCAGCGGAGAGAGGGGGAGTGAAAAACTGTTTTTT

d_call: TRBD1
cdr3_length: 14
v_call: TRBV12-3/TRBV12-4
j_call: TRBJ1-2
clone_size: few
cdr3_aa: CASRSTGDDYGYTF
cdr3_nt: TGTGCCAGCAGATCGACAGGGGATGACTATGGCTACACCTTC

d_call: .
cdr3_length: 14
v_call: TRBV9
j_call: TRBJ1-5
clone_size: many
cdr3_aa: CASSVEAENQPQHF
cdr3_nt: TGTGCCAGCAGCGTAGAGGCAGAAAATCAGCCCCAGCATTTT

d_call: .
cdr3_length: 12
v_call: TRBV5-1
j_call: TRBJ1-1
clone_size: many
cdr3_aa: CASSLRGSEAFF
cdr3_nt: TGCGCCAGCAGCTTGCGGGGGTCTGAAGCTTTCTTT

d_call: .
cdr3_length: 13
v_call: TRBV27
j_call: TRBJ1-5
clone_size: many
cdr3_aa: CASSYGGTQPQHF
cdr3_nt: TGTGCCAGCAGTTATGGGGGGACTCAGCCCCAGCATTTT

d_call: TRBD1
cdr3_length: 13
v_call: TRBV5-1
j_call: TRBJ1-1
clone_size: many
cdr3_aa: CASGGGDRAEAFF
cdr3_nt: TGCGCCAGCGGGGGTGGGGACAGGGCTGAAGCTTTCTTT

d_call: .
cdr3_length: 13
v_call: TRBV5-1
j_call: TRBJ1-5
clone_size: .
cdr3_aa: CASSYPRGQPQHF
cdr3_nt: TGCGCCAGCAGCTATCCACGGGGCCAGCCCCAGCATTTT

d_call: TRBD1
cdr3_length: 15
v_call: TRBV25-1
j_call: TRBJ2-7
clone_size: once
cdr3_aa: CASSGQGSDSYEQYF
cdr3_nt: TGTGCCAGCAGCGGACAGGGTTCTGACTCCTACGAGCAGTACTTC

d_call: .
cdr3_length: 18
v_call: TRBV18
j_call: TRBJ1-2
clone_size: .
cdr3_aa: CASSPDKGISVRNYGYTF
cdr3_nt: TGTGCCAGCTCACCAGATAAGGGCATTTCGGTTCGAAACTATGGCTACACCTTC

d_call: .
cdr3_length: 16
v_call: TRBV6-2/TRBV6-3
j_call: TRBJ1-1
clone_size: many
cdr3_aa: CASSYSSPHLNTEAFF
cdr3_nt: TGTGCCAGCAGTTACTCGAGCCCGCACCTGAACACTGAAGCTTTCTTT

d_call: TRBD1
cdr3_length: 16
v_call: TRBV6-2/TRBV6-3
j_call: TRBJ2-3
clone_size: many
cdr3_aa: CASSYFQGARSDTQYF
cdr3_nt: TGTGCCAGCAGTTACTTCCAGGGGGCGCGTTCAGATACGCAGTATTTT

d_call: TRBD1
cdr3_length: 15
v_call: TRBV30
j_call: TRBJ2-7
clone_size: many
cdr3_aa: CAHLKDRGSSYEQYF
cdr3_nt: TGTGCCCATCTTAAGGACAGGGGGAGCTCCTACGAGCAGTACTTC

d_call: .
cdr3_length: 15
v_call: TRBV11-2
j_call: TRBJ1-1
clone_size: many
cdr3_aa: CASSLESGGLSEAFF
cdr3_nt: TGTGCCAGCAGCTTAGAGTCCGGGGGGCTCAGTGAAGCTTTCTTT

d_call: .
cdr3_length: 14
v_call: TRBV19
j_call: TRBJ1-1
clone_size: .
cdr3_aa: CASSIMAGQTEAFF
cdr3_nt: TGTGCCAGTAGTATTATGGCAGGGCAGACTGAAGCTTTCTTT

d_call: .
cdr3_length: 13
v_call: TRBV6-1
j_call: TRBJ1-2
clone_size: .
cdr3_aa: CASSRHNNYGYTF
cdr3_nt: TGTGCCAGCAGTAGACACAATAACTATGGCTACACCTTC

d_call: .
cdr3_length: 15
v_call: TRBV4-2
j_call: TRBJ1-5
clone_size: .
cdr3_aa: CASSQVRNSNQPQHF
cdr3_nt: TGTGCCAGCAGCCAAGTACGGAATAGCAATCAGCCCCAGCATTTT

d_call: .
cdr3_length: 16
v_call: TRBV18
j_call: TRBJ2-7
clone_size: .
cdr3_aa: CASSPPSGDLRYEQYF
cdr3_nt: TGTGCCAGCTCACCACCGTCAGGGGACCTTCGCTACGAGCAGTACTTC

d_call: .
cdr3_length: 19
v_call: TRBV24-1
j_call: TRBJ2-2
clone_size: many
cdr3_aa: CATSDLPGPRPPRTGELFF
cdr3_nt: TGTGCCACCAGTGATTTGCCCGGACCTAGACCCCCCCGCACCGGGGAGCTGTTTTTT

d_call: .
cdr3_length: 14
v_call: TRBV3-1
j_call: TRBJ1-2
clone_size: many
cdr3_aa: CASSQVGAGYGYTF
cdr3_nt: TGTGCCAGCAGCCAAGTGGGGGCTGGCTATGGCTACACCTTC

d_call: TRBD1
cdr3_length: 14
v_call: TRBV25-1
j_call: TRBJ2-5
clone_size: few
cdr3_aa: CASATATGAETQYF
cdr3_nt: TGTGCCAGCGCAACCGCGACAGGGGCAGAGACCCAGTACTTC

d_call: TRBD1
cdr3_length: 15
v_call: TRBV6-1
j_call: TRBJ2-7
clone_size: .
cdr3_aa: CASQKAGQGPSEQYF
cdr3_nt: TGTGCCAGCCAGAAAGCGGGACAGGGGCCGTCGGAGCAGTACTTC

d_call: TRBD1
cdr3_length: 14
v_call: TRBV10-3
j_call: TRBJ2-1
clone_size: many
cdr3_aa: CAISPGTGSNEQFF
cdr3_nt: TGTGCCATCAGCCCCGGGACAGGGAGTAATGAGCAGTTCTTC

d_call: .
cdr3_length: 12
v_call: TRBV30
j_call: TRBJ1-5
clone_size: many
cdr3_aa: CAWSVFHQPQHF
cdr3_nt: TGTGCCTGGAGTGTATTTCATCAGCCCCAGCATTTT

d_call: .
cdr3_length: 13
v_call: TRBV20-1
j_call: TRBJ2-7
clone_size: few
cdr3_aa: CSARGGVAGEQYF
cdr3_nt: TGCAGTGCTAGGGGCGGGGTAGCCGGCGAGCAGTACTTC

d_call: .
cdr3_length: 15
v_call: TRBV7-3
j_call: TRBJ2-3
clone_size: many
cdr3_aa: CASSPYGQLTDTQYF
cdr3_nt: TGTGCCAGCAGCCCATACGGACAGCTCACAGATACGCAGTATTTT

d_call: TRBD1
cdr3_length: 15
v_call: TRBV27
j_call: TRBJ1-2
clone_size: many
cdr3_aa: CASSSPDRVGYGYTF
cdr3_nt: TGTGCCAGCAGTTCCCCGGACAGGGTAGGCTATGGCTACACCTTC

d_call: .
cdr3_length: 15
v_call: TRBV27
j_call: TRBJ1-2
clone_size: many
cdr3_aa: CASSLEVGDLYGYTF
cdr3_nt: TGTGCCAGCAGTTTAGAGGTGGGGGACCTCTATGGCTACACCTTC

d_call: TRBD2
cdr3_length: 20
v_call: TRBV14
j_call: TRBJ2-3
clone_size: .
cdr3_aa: CASSLGGLAGDQGGIDTQYF
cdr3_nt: TGTGCCAGCAGCCTAGGGGGACTAGCGGGGGACCAAGGAGGAATCGATACGCAGTATTTT

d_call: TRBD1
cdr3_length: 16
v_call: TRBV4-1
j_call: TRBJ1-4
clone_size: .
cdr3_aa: CASSQGQGAKNEKLFF
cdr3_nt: TGCGCCAGCAGCCAGGGACAGGGGGCGAAGAATGAAAAACTGTTTTTT

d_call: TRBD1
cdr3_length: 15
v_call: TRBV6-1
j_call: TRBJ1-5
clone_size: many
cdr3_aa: CASRNTGAMDQPQHF
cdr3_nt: TGTGCCAGCAGGAATACAGGGGCGATGGATCAGCCCCAGCATTTT

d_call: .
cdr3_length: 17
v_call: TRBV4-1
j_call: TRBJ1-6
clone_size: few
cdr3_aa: CASSQEVPGQINSPLHF
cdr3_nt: TGCGCCAGCAGCCAAGAGGTTCCAGGACAGATTAATTCACCCCTCCACTTT

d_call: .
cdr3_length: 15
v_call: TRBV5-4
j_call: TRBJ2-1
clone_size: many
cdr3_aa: CASSLVQGGYNEQFF
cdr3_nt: TGTGCCAGCAGCTTGGTGCAGGGGGGCTACAATGAGCAGTTCTTC

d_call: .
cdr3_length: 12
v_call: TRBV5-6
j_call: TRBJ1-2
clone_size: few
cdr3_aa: CASSKTGYGYTF
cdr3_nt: TGTGCCAGCAGCAAGACAGGTTATGGCTACACCTTC

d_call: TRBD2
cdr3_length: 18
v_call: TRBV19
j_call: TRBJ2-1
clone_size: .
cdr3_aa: CASSTGLAGASSYNEQFF
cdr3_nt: TGTGCCAGTAGTACGGGACTAGCGGGGGCGAGCTCCTACAATGAGCAGTTCTTC

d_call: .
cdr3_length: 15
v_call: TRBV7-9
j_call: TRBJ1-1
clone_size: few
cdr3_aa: CASSPTTETNTEAFF
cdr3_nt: TGTGCCAGCAGCCCCACGACTGAGACGAACACTGAAGCTTTCTTT